Following are 9 T cell receptor beta chains from one sample sequenced in a study of CD8+ T cells in alopecia areata. cDNA serving as the sequencing template came from extracted, reverse transcribed RNA. Assay: immunoSEQ multiplex PCR; the TCRdb copy retains only in-frame clones and omits some. The data show hundreds of thousands of clones, 50% to 60% seen once. Here the sequenced sample was CD4+ T cells sorted from blood, taken at week 0. The source of these receptors is a human donor with alopecia areata.

This chain connects TRBV6-1 to TRBJ1-2, with D perhaps matching TRBD1 (5 bases). V gave up 6 bases and J gave up 8 bases, with 13 bases separating them. Per the germline V gene, CDR1 is MNHNS and CDR2 is SASEGT. The CDR3 is 12 residues long. The CDR3 DNA reads TGTGCCAGCAGGGCCGGGACCATGGGCTACACCTTC. Translated, it gives CASRAGTMGYTF.

V and J are TRBV2 and TRBJ2-7; 8 bases align to TRBD2. V lost 8 bases and J lost 4; bases outside the gene matches: 7. Germline V gene lookup returns CDR1 SNHLY and CDR2 FYNNEI. The CDR3 sequence is 13 residues long. The CDR3, as DNA: TGTGCCAGCCTCACGGGAGGGTGGTACGAGCAGTACTTC. It yields the protein CASLTGGWYEQYF.

This clone was found once. The chain is built from TRBV27 and TRBJ2-7, with 9 bases that match TRBD1. J lost 3 bases, V lost 6 bases, and 6 bases had no gene match. Germline values: CDR1 MNHEY, CDR2 SMNVEV (reference sequence). This CDR3 has 14 amino acids. The CDR3 sequence: CASSRTGGSYEQYF. In DNA form, the CDR3 reads TGTGCCAGCAGCAGAACAGGGGGCAGCTACGAGCAGTACTTC.

The chain has TRBV6-6 and TRBJ2-5; TRBD2 matches 7 bases. The length of the CDR3 is 13 residues. Per germline, CDR1 MNHNY and CDR2 SVGAGI (reference sequence). J was trimmed by 3 bases and V by 2 bases; bases with no gene match: 0. Here the CDR3 reads CASSYAGEETQYF. Written as DNA, the CDR3 is TGTGCCAGCAGTTACGCGGGGGAAGAGACCCAGTACTTC.

V and J are TRBV27 and TRBJ2-7; 7 positions match TRBD2. The CDR3 extends over 14 amino acids. CDR1 is MNHEY and CDR2 is SMNVEV in the germline V gene (reference sequence). V lost 3 bases, J lost 0 bases, and 2 bases stayed unmatched. The CDR3: CASSFGGSSYEQYF. The CDR3 DNA reads as TGTGCCAGCAGTTTCGGGGGGAGCTCCTACGAGCAGTACTTC.

J is TRBJ2-2 and V is TRBV5-1; D remains unclear. V was pared by 2 bases and J by 0 bases, with 5 bases between. Germline V lookup: CDR1 SGHRS, CDR2 YFSETQ. The CDR3 is 14 residues long. DNA of the CDR3: TGCGCCAGCAGCTTCACGACGAACACCGGGGAGCTGTTTTTT. It translates to CASSFTTNTGELFF.

At least ten counts were recorded for this clone. The chain uses TRBV27 and TRBJ1-2; D might be TRBD1 (5 bases). The V end lost 10 bases, the J end lost 1 base, and 10 bases lay between the germline ends. The CDR3 length is 12 residues. Germline values: CDR1 MNHEY, CDR2 SMNVEV (reference sequence). CDR3: CATGPRNYGYTF. CDR3 nucleotide sequence: TGTGCCACAGGGCCTCGTAACTATGGCTACACCTTC.

The rearrangement joins TRBV30 to TRBJ2-6, with D perhaps TRBD1 (5 bases). The germline V gene has CDR1 GTSNPN and CDR2 SVGIG (reference sequence). Trimming pared 3 bases from V and 3 bases from J, leaving 15 bases between. CDR3 length: 16 residues. CDR3 DNA: TGTGCCTGGAGGCCTCCCGAAGGGGATGGGGCCAACGTCCTGACTTTC. Protein: CAWRPPEGDGANVLTF.

This clone was observed a few times. V is TRBV30 and J is TRBJ2-7; D not certain. The germline V gene has CDR1 GTSNPN and CDR2 SVGIG (reference sequence). This CDR3 region has 14 residues. V was clipped by 1 base and J by 5 bases, with 15 bases between them. Here the CDR3 reads CAWSGSQVLDEQYF. DNA of the CDR3: TGTGCCTGGAGTGGCTCGCAAGTCTTAGACGAGCAGTACTTC.